The 10 T cell receptor beta chains below all came from one sample that was sequenced in a study of tumor-infiltrating lymphocytes in primary liver carcinoma. Using a constant-region primer together with ProtoScript II reverse transcriptase, TCR beta cDNA was made from about 500 ng of total RNA. Investigators got TCR beta libraries out of three nested multiplex PCR rounds, done with slightly modified ARM-PCR. TRBV1-TRBV30 forward primers paired with a C-beta reverse primer were used in the first two PCR rounds, which ran approximately 11 cycles each. Each CDR3 protein is one row after TCRdb ran MiXCR on the multiplex PCR reads. The repertoire holds almost 200,000 distinct CDR3 sequences, about 65% seen once, with approximately 6.6% in the top ten. They got blood RNA out of unsorted whole blood and also pulled out germline DNA. The sample taken for sequencing was peripheral blood. The receptors stem from a woman aged 60-70 years with primary liver carcinoma and hepatitis B virus infection.

The chain carries TRBV5-5 and TRBJ2-7; D perhaps matches TRBD2 (5 bases). Germline loops: CDR1 SGHKS, CDR2 YYEKEE (reference sequence). There are 16 residues in the CDR3. Trimming took off 3 bases at V and 2 bases at J, with 18 bases between the two ends. The DNA for the CDR3 is TGTGCCAGCAGCTCCGGCCCCGGAGGAGGAACCTACGAGCAGTACTTC. This sequence encodes CASSSGPGGGTYEQYF. Based on the CDR3 plus reference TRBV5-5 and TRBJ2-7, the full variable domain is DAGVTQSPTHLIKTRGQQVTLRCSPISGHKSVSWYQQVLGQGPQFIFQYYEKEERGRGNFPDRFSARQFPNYSSELNVNALLLGDSALYLCASSSGPGGGTYEQYFGPGTRLTVT.

This clonotype has at least ten counts. V and J are TRBV6-6 and TRBJ2-1; D unclear. This CDR3 is built from 13 residues. V dropped 2 bases and J dropped 5 bases, with 7 bases sitting between them. Germline V gives CDR1 MNHNY, CDR2 SVGAGI (reference sequence). This CDR3 reads CASSYLANNEQFF. The CDR3 DNA is TGTGCCAGCAGTTACCTCGCTAACAATGAGCAGTTCTTC.

A note on this clonotype: Since a much larger clone is just one base distant, this may be a read error. The chain carries TRBV30 and TRBJ2-7; 7 bases fit TRBD1. After removal of 5 bases from V and 4 bases from J, the junction contained 5 bases not matched to a gene. The length of the CDR3 is 12 residues. CDR1 is GTSNPN, CDR2 SVGIG, per germline (reference sequence). Written as DNA, the CDR3 is TGTGCCTGGGCACAGGGGCTATACGAGCAGTACTTC. Protein product: CAWAQGLYEQYF.

Of note for this clonotype: The CDR3 does not end in the conserved phenylalanine or tryptophan, so this is likely a read error. The chain has TRBV11-1 and TRBJ2-1; D possibly corresponds to TRBD2 (5 bases). The CDR3 loop spans 15 amino acids. Germline assignment: CDR1 SGHAT and CDR2 FQDESV (reference sequence). The CDR3 loop reads CASIPDRGSYNEQFL. CDR3 nucleotide sequence: TGTGCAAGCATCCCCGACCGGGGATCCTACAATGAGCAGTTCTTA.

The CDR3 DNA reads TGTGCCAGCAACTTTGAGGATTTGGAACTAGAATTCTGGGTAGGCACAGATACGCAGTATTTT. Translating it yields CASNFEDLELEFWVGTDTQYF. The gene calls are TRBV11-2 and TRBJ2-3; D is possibly TRBD2 (5 bases). Germline CDR1 and CDR2: SGHAT and FQNNGV. This CDR3 region has 21 residues. V lost 7 bases to trimming and J lost 1 base, with 33 bases between them.

The chain links TRBV11-2 to TRBJ1-5; 9 bases are shared with TRBD1. Germline assignment: CDR1 SGHAT and CDR2 FQNNGV. This CDR3 spans 15 amino acids. V dropped 1 base and J dropped 9; count of bases not matched to a gene: 7. The CDR3 DNA is TGTGCCAGCAGCTTAGGGGACAGGGATGGTCGGCCCCAGCATTTT. It yields the protein CASSLGDRDGRPQHF.

Concerning this clonotype itself: Since a much larger clone is just one base distant, this may be a read error. The chain links TRBV6-5 to TRBJ2-7; TRBD2 is a possible D gene (5 bases). Trimming cost V 0 bases and J 3 bases, with 12 bases left between them. Germline V gene sequence: CDR1 MNHEY, CDR2 SVGAGI. The CDR3 loop spans 15 amino acids. The CDR3 reads CASSYSRASRYEQYF. CDR3 coding DNA: TGTGCCAGCAGTTACTCTAGGGCTAGCCGCTACGAGCAGTACTTC.

The J gene is TRBJ2-3, the V gene TRBV5-1; 12 nucleotides match TRBD2. The J segment lost 2 bases and the V segment lost 1 base, leaving 5 bases of the junction unmatched. Per germline, CDR1 SGHRS and CDR2 YFSETQ. The CDR3 loop spans 17 amino acids. CDR3 in amino acids: CASSLWGTSGFTDTQYF. The CDR3 DNA follows: TGCGCCAGCAGCTTGTGGGGGACTAGCGGGTTCACAGATACGCAGTATTTT.

A note on this clonotype: Since a much larger clone is just one base distant, this may be a read error. V and J are TRBV10-2 and TRBJ1-2; TRBD1 might be the D (6 bases). From germline, CDR1 is WSHSY and CDR2 SAAADI. V lost 0 bases and J lost 4, with 12 bases in between. The CDR3 has 15 residues. The CDR3 DNA sequence: TGCGCCAGCAGTGAGTCACGGGGGGCAATCTATGGCTACACCTTC. Its translation: CASSESRGAIYGYTF.

As regards this clonotype: A single base separates this from a much larger clone, so it may be a read error. The rearrangement uses TRBV4-1 and TRBJ2-7; 7 nucleotides agree with TRBD2. The CDR3 loop spans 15 amino acids. V lost 2 bases and J lost 3; bases outside the gene matches: 7. Looked up from germline, CDR1 is MGHRA and CDR2 is YSYEKL. CDR3 nucleotides: TGCGCCAGCAGCCAAACTGCTAGCGGAAACTACGAGCAGTACTTC. It specifies CASSQTASGNYEQYF.